The 8 T cell receptor beta chains given below trace back to one sample, sequenced in a study of immune evolution from preneoplasia to lung adenocarcinoma. TCRdb's copy holds only in-frame clones and misses some; the assay was immunoSEQ multiplex PCR. The repertoire has approximately 11,000 clones, roughly four fifths of them found once; the top ten carry about 3.5%. Source material: FFPE minimally invasive lung adenocarcinoma tissue. These receptors were collected from a person aged 70 to 79 with lung adenocarcinoma.

The V gene is TRBV5-1, the J gene TRBJ2-5; 10 bases map to TRBD2. V was pared by 4 bases and J by 5 bases, with 2 bases of the junction left unmatched. The CDR3 is 13 amino acids. Germline V lookup: CDR1 SGHRS, CDR2 YFSETQ. Here the CDR3 reads CASSLGLAETQYF. The CDR3 DNA reads as TGCGCCAGCAGCCTGGGACTAGCGGAGACCCAGTACTTC.

This clone was found once. This sequence joins TRBV5-4 and TRBJ2-3; 12 bases agree with TRBD1. Germline V lookup: CDR1 SGHNT, CDR2 YYREEE (reference sequence). CDR3 size: 16 residues. J was trimmed by 6 bases and V by 4 bases; bases with no gene match: 9. CDR3 sequence: CASSPGGTGGFDTQYF. For the CDR3, the DNA is TGTGCCAGCAGCCCGGGAGGGACAGGGGGCTTTGATACGCAGTATTTT.

The rearrangement uses TRBV29-1 and TRBJ2-3, with 7 bases matching TRBD1. The CDR3 length is 14 residues. The junction had 11 bases not matched to a gene; V was cut back by 7 bases and J by 4 bases. Germline CDR1 and CDR2: SQVTM and ANQGSEA. Written as DNA, the CDR3 is TGCAGCGCCTGGGACAGCCAAATCCCAGATACGCAGTATTTT. This gives the protein CSAWDSQIPDTQYF.

The chain joins TRBV29-1 to TRBJ1-5, with D possibly being TRBD1 (5 bases). V lost 6 bases and J lost 3, with 9 bases in between. Germline V gene sequence: CDR1 SQVTM, CDR2 ANQGSEA. This CDR3 is 12 amino acids long. CDR3: CSVGTFNQPQHF. The CDR3 nucleotides read TGCAGCGTCGGGACCTTCAATCAGCCCCAGCATTTT.

The chain uses TRBV27 and TRBJ1-5; 8 bases fit TRBD1. The CDR3 has 15 amino acids. Germline CDR1 reads MNHEY; CDR2 reads SMNVEV (reference sequence). J gave up 9 bases and V 4 bases, and 11 bases lay outside the gene matches. The CDR3 bases are TGTGCCAGCAGTTCAATACAGGGGGGAATCAGGCCCCAGCATTTT. It codes for CASSSIQGGIRPQHF.

This clone was seen only once. V usage is TRBV5-6 and J usage is TRBJ2-3, with 10 bases matching TRBD2. The CDR3 contains 13 residues. Trimming at V came to 1 base and at J to 11 bases, leaving 4 bases not matched to a gene. Germline CDR1 is SGHDT and CDR2 is YYEEEE. The CDR3 loop reads CASSLSSGSEQYF. CDR3 coding DNA: TGTGCCAGCAGCTTGTCTAGCGGGAGTGAGCAGTATTTT. The entire variable domain, with the rest obtained from reference TRBV5-6 and TRBJ2-3, is as follows: DAGVTQSPTHLIKTRGQQVTLRCSPKSGHDTVSWYQQALGQGPQFIFQYYEEEERQRGNFPDRFSGHQFPNYSSELNVNALLLGDSALYLCASSLSSGSEQYFGPGTRLTVL.

The genes are TRBV5-1 and TRBJ1-2; 7 bases map to TRBD1. Trimming cost V 2 bases and J 2 bases; bases outside gene matches: 6. The CDR3 length is 15 residues. CDR1 SGHRS and CDR2 YFSETQ come from the germline V gene. CDR3 in amino acids: CASSLTGDGNYGYTF. CDR3 nucleotide sequence: TGCGCCAGCAGCTTAACAGGGGATGGCAACTATGGCTACACCTTC.

The sample holds a few counts of this clone. The CDR3, as DNA: TGTGCCAGTAGTTCCGGGACACGCACCTACGAGCAGTACTTC. Translated, it gives CASSSGTRTYEQYF. The gene calls are TRBV19 and TRBJ2-7; a possible D gene is TRBD1 (6 bases). This CDR3 has 14 amino acids. The germline V gene has CDR1 LNHDA and CDR2 SQIVND (reference sequence). V was cut by 5 bases and J by 2 bases, with 13 bases left in between.